This T cell receptor beta chain comes out of a study of blood T cell repertoires in COVID-19. Seattle participants joined during active infection and were tracked over time. In the original analysis: How many nucleated cells were present was estimated from reference gene primer amplification. Data came from immunoSEQ multiplex PCR; TCRdb stores just in-frame clones and leaves some out. V, J and clone size reflect that table, while D and trimming were determined from the DNA. The sample consists of under 85,000 clones, 86% of them appearing once. V dropped 4 bases and J dropped 0 bases, with 9 bases sitting between them. The CDR3 runs to 14 residues. Germline-derived CDR1 and CDR2 are MDHEN and SYDVKM.

The specimen was peripheral blood. V usage is TRBV28 and J usage is TRBJ1-2, with no clear D. The receptor was derived from a man aged 40-49 years with COVID-19, enrolled during active disease. The CDR3 nucleotides read TGTGCCAGCAGTTCCCAAGAGGCTAACTATGGCTACACCTTC. Amino acids: CASSSQEANYGYTF.